These 32 T cell receptor beta chains share one sample of origin, sequenced in a study of blood T cell repertoires in COVID-19. Using immunoSEQ multiplex PCR, the repertoire was profiled, and TCRdb retains in-frame clones only, with some absent. The sample includes about 190,000 clones, approximately 79% of them seen just once. Sequenced sample: peripheral blood. The receptors were sampled from a woman aged 50 to 65 with acute or convalescent COVID-19.

The J gene is TRBJ2-3, the V gene TRBV4-1, with D possibly being TRBD1 (5 bases). Germline CDR1 MGHRA, CDR2 YSYEKL. Trimming stripped 1 base from V and 9 bases from J, with 14 bases between. This CDR3 is built from 14 residues. In nucleotides, the CDR3 is TGCGCCAGCAGCCAAGTTTCAGGGATAGGCACGCAGTATTTT. Translation gives CASSQVSGIGTQYF.

This clone came up once. This chain connects TRBV30 to TRBJ2-3; TRBD2 agrees at 9 bases. Trimming removed 4 bases from V and 4 bases from J; junction bases left unmatched: 6. Germline CDR1 and CDR2: GTSNPN and SVGIG (reference sequence). This CDR3 has 14 amino acids. The CDR3, as DNA: TGTGCCTGGAAGGCGGGAGGGAGCCCAGATACGCAGTATTTT. Its translation is CAWKAGGSPDTQYF.

The V call is TRBV7-6, the J call TRBJ2-1; D unresolved. The V gene's germline CDR1 is SGHVS and CDR2 FNYEAQ. Trimming cost V 0 bases and J 6 bases, with 12 bases left between them. CDR3 length: 15 residues. CDR3 sequence reads: CASSLATAPSNEQFF. CDR3 sequence (DNA): TGTGCCAGCAGCTTAGCGACTGCCCCAAGCAATGAGCAGTTCTTC.

This chain links TRBV19 with TRBJ2-7, with D perhaps matching TRBD1 (6 bases). V was cut by 4 bases and J by 0 bases, with 16 bases left in between. CDR1 is LNHDA, CDR2 SQIVND, per germline (reference sequence). This CDR3 has 16 residues. In nucleotides, the CDR3 is TGTGCCAGTAGTAGGAGCGGACAGTCCTCCTCCTACGAGCAGTACTTC. Residues: CASSRSGQSSSYEQYF.

The chain recombines TRBV6-5 with TRBJ1-2, with D maybe TRBD1 (5 bases). This CDR3 region has 15 residues. Trimming pared 6 bases from V and 6 bases from J, leaving 20 bases between. The V gene's germline CDR1 is MNHEY and CDR2 SVGAGI. Written as DNA, the CDR3 is TGTGCCAGCAGCGACCTCACAGGTCGGCTAGATGGCTACACCTTC. Its protein is CASSDLTGRLDGYTF.

V gene TRBV3-1 (or the pseudogene TRBV3-2) combines with J gene TRBJ1-6; D remains unclear. Trimming cost V 1 base and J 1 base, with 5 bases left between them. CDR1 and CDR2 (germline): LGHDT, YNNKEL (reference sequence). CDR3 length: 15 amino acids. The CDR3 bases are TGTGCCAGCAGCCAAGGAGGGTCCTATAATTCACCCCTCCACTTT. Protein sequence: CASSQGGSYNSPLHF.

V gene TRBV9 combines with J gene TRBJ1-4; a weak D match, TRBD1 (6 bases). V dropped 3 bases and J dropped 3 bases, with 15 bases sitting between them. The CDR3 covers 16 residues. Per germline, CDR1 SGDLS and CDR2 YYNGEE. The CDR3 here is CASSGGAGAANEKLFF. The DNA for the CDR3 is TGTGCCAGCAGCGGGGGAGCGGGGGCGGCTAATGAAAAACTGTTTTTT.

This chain links TRBV28 with TRBJ1-2, with a weak D call TRBD1 (5 bases). The germline gives CDR1 MDHEN, CDR2 SYDVKM. V lost 6 bases, J lost 8 bases, and 19 bases lay in between. The CDR3 loop spans 14 amino acids. CDR3 in DNA: TGTGCCAGCAGACACCCGGACACCACAGCCGGCTACACCTTC. This sequence encodes CASRHPDTTAGYTF.

The rearrangement uses TRBV9 and TRBJ2-1, with D possibly matching TRBD2 (6 bases). Per the germline V gene, CDR1 is SGDLS and CDR2 is YYNGEE. The CDR3 covers 14 residues. Trimming took 0 bases from V and 7 from J, leaving 11 bases between them. CDR3 coding DNA: TGTGCCAGCAGCGTAGGGACTACTGGGAATGAGCAGTTCTTC. Its protein product is CASSVGTTGNEQFF. The entire variable domain, with the rest obtained from reference TRBV9 and TRBJ2-1, is as follows: DSGVTQTPKHLITATGQRVTLRCSPRSGDLSVYWYQQSLDQGLQFLIQYYNGEERAKGNILERFSAQQFPDLHSELNLSSLELGDSALYFCASSVGTTGNEQFFGPGTRLTVL.

This clone showed up just a few times. This chain connects TRBV4-2 to TRBJ1-5; D perhaps matches TRBD1 (5 bases). CDR1 LGHNA and CDR2 YNFKEQ come from the germline V gene. The CDR3 totals 16 residues. The V and J ends lost 0 bases and 5 bases respectively, with 14 bases between them. CDR3 region: CASSQEWAGPDQPQHF. The CDR3 bases are TGTGCCAGCAGCCAAGAATGGGCAGGGCCTGATCAGCCCCAGCATTTT.

This clone was recorded once. The chain carries TRBV3-1 (or the pseudogene TRBV3-2) and TRBJ2-3, with 12 bases identical to TRBD2. There are 15 residues in the CDR3. The V gene end was trimmed by 2 bases and the J gene end by 6 bases; junction bases not matched to a gene: 3. CDR1 LGHDT and CDR2 YNNKEL come from the germline V gene (reference sequence). CDR3 bases: TGTGCCAGCAGCCAAACCCTAGCGGGAGGGGATACGCAGTATTTT. It specifies CASSQTLAGGDTQYF.

The rearrangement joins TRBV7-6 to TRBJ1-1; TRBD1 aligns across 8 bases. The CDR3 has 14 amino acids. Trimming at V came to 5 bases and at J to 4 bases, leaving 6 bases not matched to a gene. From germline, CDR1 is SGHVS and CDR2 FNYEAQ. Here the CDR3 DNA reads TGTGCCAGCAGCCCAGACAGGGGAACCACTGAAGCTTTCTTT. Translating it yields CASSPDRGTTEAFF.

This clone appeared a single time. The V gene is TRBV7-9, the J gene TRBJ2-2; 10 bases line up with TRBD1. CDR1 is SEHNR, CDR2 FQNEAQ, per germline (reference sequence). The J segment lost 6 bases and the V segment lost 7 bases, leaving 11 bases of the junction unmatched. This CDR3 is 16 amino acids long. CDR3 nucleotide sequence: TGTGCCAGCACCGTCGCCGGGACAGGGGAACCCGGGGAGCTGTTTTTT. Translating gives CASTVAGTGEPGELFF.

A few counts support this clone. This chain connects TRBV7-9 to TRBJ1-4; D remains ambiguous. CDR3 length: 13 residues. The germline CDR1 and CDR2 sequences are SEHNR and FQNEAQ (reference sequence). V shed 0 bases and J shed 14 bases, with 13 bases lying between them. CDR3 loop: CASSLANTGSLFF. The DNA of the CDR3 is TGTGCCAGCAGCTTAGCTAACACGGGAAGCCTGTTTTTT.

This chain links TRBV7-2 with TRBJ2-2; tentatively, D is TRBD1 (5 bases). V lost 5 bases and J lost 2, with 9 bases in between. The CDR3 consists of 14 residues. From germline, CDR1 is SGHTA and CDR2 FQGNSA. Here the CDR3 DNA reads TGTGCCAGCAGCCTGCAGGGTAACACCGGGGAGCTGTTTTTT. As protein: CASSLQGNTGELFF.

This clone was recorded only once. This rearrangement joins TRBV6-5 to TRBJ2-7; 7 positions agree with TRBD1. V gave up 7 bases and J gave up 4 bases; unmatched junction bases: 10. CDR3 length: 14 residues. The germline CDR1 and CDR2 sequences are MNHEY and SVGAGI. The CDR3 bases are TGTGCCAGCAAGACACAGGGGACAAGGTACGAGCAGTACTTC. Residues: CASKTQGTRYEQYF.

The chain carries TRBV5-6 and TRBJ1-3; TRBD1 is a possible D gene (6 bases). This CDR3 spans 16 amino acids. Per the germline V gene, CDR1 is SGHDT and CDR2 is YYEEEE. Trimming cost V 4 bases and J 5 bases, with 19 bases left between them. CDR3 protein: CASSREGELARNTIYF. Written as DNA, the CDR3 is TGTGCCAGCAGCCGTGAGGGGGAGTTAGCCAGAAACACCATATATTTT.

V and J are TRBV13 and TRBJ2-6; a weak D match, TRBD2 (6 bases). This CDR3 spans 18 amino acids. Germline lookup yields CDR1 PRHDT and CDR2 FYEKMQ (reference sequence). The V end was cut by 0 bases, the J end by 0 bases, with 12 bases between. The DNA for the CDR3 is TGTGCCAGCAGCTTAGGTCGGGGGTTAGGCTCTGGGGCCAACGTCCTGACTTTC. Amino acid sequence: CASSLGRGLGSGANVLTF. The whole variable domain, filled in from reference TRBV13 and TRBJ2-6, reads AAGVIQSPRHLIKEKRETATLKCYPIPRHDTVYWYQQGPGQDPQFLISFYEKMQSDKGSIPDRFSAQQFSDYHSELNMSSLELGDSALYFCASSLGRGLGSGANVLTFGAGSRLTVL.

The chain carries TRBV5-1 and TRBJ2-5; D call uncertain. The germline V gene has CDR1 SGHRS and CDR2 YFSETQ. With 5 bases removed from V and 5 bases from J, the gap between germline ends came to 10 bases. The CDR3 length is 12 residues. The CDR3 sequence: CASSALGETQYF. In nucleotides, the CDR3 is TGCGCCAGCAGTGCACTCGGGGAGACCCAGTACTTC.

The CDR3 DNA is TGTGCCAGCAGCTGGTGGACAGGGGCTAGAACTGAAGCTTTCTTT. The encoded protein is CASSWWTGARTEAFF. This chain connects TRBV5-5 to TRBJ1-1, with 9 bases that match TRBD1. The CDR3 runs to 15 residues. Germline CDR1 is SGHKS and CDR2 is YYEKEE (reference sequence). Trimming removed 3 bases from V and 5 bases from J; junction bases left unmatched: 8.

The chain uses TRBV7-2 and TRBJ2-7, with D perhaps matching TRBD2 (5 bases). The CDR3 extends over 14 amino acids. The V gene's germline CDR1 is SGHTA and CDR2 FQGNSA. Trimming took 5 bases from V and 6 from J, leaving 17 bases between them. CDR3 sequence (DNA): TGTGCCAGCAGCGGCGGGCCTTCGTCCGGCGAGCAGTACTTC. It yields the protein CASSGGPSSGEQYF. Full variable domain (rest looked up from reference TRBV7-2 and TRBJ2-7): GAGVSQSPSNKVTEKGKDVELRCDPISGHTALYWYRQSLGQGLEFLIYFQGNSAPDKSGLPSDRFSAERTGGSVSTLTIQRTQQEDSAVYLCASSGGPSSGEQYFGPGTRLTVT.

This clone was found once. The chain carries TRBV19 and TRBJ2-4; TRBD2 aligns across 8 bases. The CDR3 is made up of 15 amino acids. Germline V CDR1 and CDR2: LNHDA, SQIVND (reference sequence). V trimming: 4 bases; J trimming: 6 bases; junction bases outside the gene matches: 8. The CDR3 nucleotides are TGTGCCAGTAGTACCCAGAGCGGGAGTGGAAACATTCAGTACTTC. It translates to CASSTQSGSGNIQYF.

V usage is TRBV7-2 and J usage is TRBJ1-1; the D is unclear. The length of the CDR3 is 13 residues. Germline V gene sequence: CDR1 SGHTA, CDR2 FQGNSA. V shed 0 bases and J shed 1 base, with 3 bases lying between them. CDR3 DNA sequence: TGTGCCAGCAGCTTAGCCAGGAACACTGAAGCTTTCTTT. It specifies CASSLARNTEAFF.

The chain uses TRBV18 and TRBJ1-2; D is possibly TRBD1 (6 bases). Germline values: CDR1 KGHSH, CDR2 LQKENI. V shed 3 bases and J shed 7 bases, with 21 bases lying between them. This CDR3 has 16 residues. CDR3 sequence: CASSPKEGYRARGYTF. The CDR3 DNA is TGTGCCAGCTCACCGAAAGAAGGCTACAGGGCTCGTGGCTACACCTTC. The variable domain in full, completed from reference TRBV18 and TRBJ1-2, reads NAGVMQNPRHLVRRRGQEARLRCSPMKGHSHVYWYRQLPEEGLKFMVYLQKENIIDESGMPKERFSAEFPKEGPSILRIQQVVRGDSAAYFCASSPKEGYRARGYTFGSGTRLTVV.

This clone was detected only a few times. The chain couples TRBV28 to TRBJ1-2, with 7 bases that match TRBD1. The CDR3 has 17 residues. Trimming cost V 0 bases and J 0 bases; bases outside gene matches: 7. In germline, CDR1 is MDHEN, CDR2 SYDVKM. The CDR3 nucleotides read TGTGCCAGCAGTTTATGGAGGGACAGTTCCACTAACTATGGCTACACCTTC. This gives the protein CASSLWRDSSTNYGYTF.

The chain joins TRBV9 to TRBJ1-1; possibly TRBD1 for D (5 bases). The CDR3 is 14 amino acids. Germline CDR1 is SGDLS and CDR2 is YYNGEE. The V and J ends lost 0 bases and 2 bases respectively, with 8 bases between them. CDR3 protein: CASSVDQGNTEAFF. The CDR3 DNA reads as TGTGCCAGCAGCGTAGATCAGGGTAACACTGAAGCTTTCTTT.

The rearrangement links TRBV5-1 to TRBJ1-6, with unresolved D. The CDR3 is made up of 15 amino acids. Trimming cost V 0 bases and J 4 bases, with 8 bases left between them. From germline, CDR1 is SGHRS and CDR2 YFSETQ. The CDR3 here is CASSLEPGYNSPLHF. Here the CDR3 DNA reads TGCGCCAGCAGCTTGGAACCGGGGTATAATTCACCCCTCCACTTT.

This clone was counted only a few times. The chain has TRBV30 and TRBJ2-3, with D maybe TRBD2 (6 bases). Trimming left V 4 bases short and J 0 bases short, with 14 bases between. Germline CDR1 and CDR2: GTSNPN and SVGIG (reference sequence). There are 15 residues in the CDR3. CDR3 sequence reads: CAWNTGLPSTDTQYF. CDR3 DNA: TGTGCCTGGAATACGGGACTCCCAAGCACAGATACGCAGTATTTT.

A single count supports this clone. The chain employs TRBV11-3 and TRBJ2-1; the match to TRBD1 covers 8 bases. Per germline, CDR1 SGHNT and CDR2 YENEEA. Trimming at V came to 5 bases and at J to 0 bases, leaving 9 bases not matched to a gene. This CDR3 contains 17 residues. CDR3 sequence reads: CASSHGTGISSYNEQFF. CDR3 nucleotides: TGTGCCAGCAGCCACGGGACAGGTATAAGCTCCTACAATGAGCAGTTCTTC.

The chain combines TRBV19 with TRBJ2-1; TRBD1 might be the D (5 bases). The CDR3 sequence is 14 residues long. From germline, CDR1 is LNHDA and CDR2 SQIVND (reference sequence). V lost 1 base, J lost 10 bases, and 14 bases lay in between. The CDR3 is CASSIGGHASEQFF. The CDR3 coding sequence is TGTGCCAGTAGTATAGGGGGCCACGCGTCCGAGCAGTTCTTC.

This clone was counted between two and nine times. The chain joins TRBV19 to TRBJ2-5, with 10 bases identical to TRBD2. The CDR3 covers 16 residues. The trim removed 2 bases at V and 3 bases at J, leaving 6 bases unmatched. Looked up from germline, CDR1 is LNHDA and CDR2 is SQIVND (reference sequence). The chain's CDR3 is CASSIRSGGAKETQYF. Here the CDR3 DNA reads TGTGCCAGTAGTATACGAAGCGGGGGGGCCAAAGAGACCCAGTACTTC. Drawing the rest from reference TRBV19 and TRBJ2-5, the complete variable domain is DGGITQSPKYLFRKEGQNVTLSCEQNLNHDAMYWYRQDPGQGLRLIYYSQIVNDFQKGDIAEGYSVSREKKESFPLTVTSAQKNPTAFYLCASSIRSGGAKETQYFGPGTRLLVL.

J is TRBJ1-4 and V is TRBV29-1, with D uncertain. The ends were cut back, 6 bases at V and 7 bases at J, with 12 bases in the middle. Looked up from germline, CDR1 is SQVTM and CDR2 is ANQGSEA. The CDR3 loop spans 12 amino acids. Here the CDR3 DNA reads TGCAGCGTCCTACTCCCGGGTGAAAAACTGTTTTTT. Translating it yields CSVLLPGEKLFF.